One sample yielded the 31 T cell receptor beta chains listed below, sequenced in a study of shared clonotypes between healthy human individuals. Method: immunoSEQ multiplex PCR; TCRdb's copy keeps in-frame clones and lacks some. The sample shows hundreds of thousands of clones, less than 80% of them seen only once. Sequences were obtained from memory CD4+ T cells sorted from blood. Regarding subset: CD45RA-negative fraction. The receptor source for this set is a woman younger than 45 in good health.

The V and J genes are TRBV28 and TRBJ2-7; 7 bases are a match to TRBD2. The trim removed 6 bases at V and 4 bases at J, leaving 15 bases unmatched. Germline CDR1 and CDR2: MDHEN and SYDVKM. The length of the CDR3 is 16 residues. CDR3 DNA sequence: TGTGCCAGCAGAGGACATTCTAAGCGGGACCTTTACGAGCAGTACTTC. This translates into CASRGHSKRDLYEQYF.

The chain is built from TRBV6-9 and TRBJ1-2; no definite D call. The CDR3 loop spans 11 amino acids. CDR1 is MNHGY, CDR2 SVAAGI, per germline. Trimming removed 4 bases at V and 7 bases at J, with 7 bases between. The CDR3 region has the DNA TGTGCCAGCAGTTCGACACGTGGCTACACCTTC. Translation gives CASSSTRGYTF.

This clone came up once. Written as DNA, the CDR3 is TGTGCCAGCAGTTTCGCCGGACTAGCGGGTACCTACGAGCAGTACTTC. This translates into CASSFAGLAGTYEQYF. The genes are TRBV28 and TRBJ2-7; 11 nucleotides line up with TRBD2. V gave up 3 bases and J gave up 2 bases; unmatched junction bases: 6. The CDR3 has 16 residues. Germline values: CDR1 MDHEN, CDR2 SYDVKM.

The CDR3 protein is CASRTLRGPTGELFF. In DNA form, the CDR3 reads TGTGCCAGCAGGACCCTCAGGGGGCCTACCGGGGAGCTGTTTTTT. This rearrangement joins TRBV2 to TRBJ2-2; 8 positions match TRBD1. CDR3 size: 15 residues. Germline trimming cut 6 bases from V and 5 bases from J; bases unmatched to any gene: 8. CDR1 SNHLY and CDR2 FYNNEI come from the germline V gene.

This clone was detected a few times. The chain has TRBV29-1 and TRBJ2-1; TRBD1 matches at 9 bases. Germline CDR1 SQVTM, CDR2 ANQGSEA. This CDR3 has 12 amino acids. Trimming took 6 bases from V and 6 from J; bases not matched to a gene: 3. The CDR3 DNA sequence: TGCAGCGTGACAGGGGGTCCCAATGAGCAGTTCTTC. Encoded protein: CSVTGGPNEQFF.

The chain recombines TRBV30 with TRBJ2-1; 7 positions match TRBD2. The CDR3 has 16 amino acids. Germline lookup yields CDR1 GTSNPN and CDR2 SVGIG (reference sequence). J was trimmed by 0 bases and V by 3 bases; bases with no gene match: 8. The chain's CDR3 is CAWRKLAHPSYNEQFF. The CDR3 DNA is TGTGCCTGGAGGAAACTAGCGCACCCCTCCTACAATGAGCAGTTCTTC.

The chain carries TRBV7-3 and TRBJ2-2; no reliable D call. The CDR3 is 16 amino acids. The germline V and J ends were trimmed by 4 bases and 2 bases, with 14 bases remaining between them. Germline CDR1 SGHTA, CDR2 FQGTGA. This CDR3 reads CASSSRLSRNTGELFF. CDR3 nucleotides: TGTGCCAGCAGCTCTCGGCTTAGCCGTAACACCGGGGAGCTGTTTTTT.

The V and J genes are TRBV29-1 and TRBJ2-7, with D perhaps matching TRBD1 (6 bases). CDR1 is SQVTM and CDR2 is ANQGSEA in the germline V gene. Between the trimmed V and J ends, which lost 4 bases and 7 bases, there was a span of 17 bases. The CDR3 is 13 residues long. CDR3 nucleotide sequence: TGCAGCGTTGGCCATACAACAGGGACGGAGCAGTACTTC. Its translation: CSVGHTTGTEQYF.

The chain carries TRBV6-5 and TRBJ1-1, with D unclear. Between the trimmed V and J ends, which lost 5 bases and 2 bases, there was a span of 9 bases. This CDR3 contains 13 residues. CDR1 and CDR2 from the germline V gene are MNHEY and SVGAGI. Here the CDR3 DNA reads TGTGCCAGCAGTGAAGTCGATAACACTGAAGCTTTCTTT. Protein product: CASSEVDNTEAFF.

The J gene is TRBJ2-7, the V gene TRBV7-3; D unclear. The germline CDR1 and CDR2 sequences are SGHTA and FQGTGA. The ends were cut back, 2 bases at V and 3 bases at J, with 8 bases in the middle. CDR3 length equals 13 residues. The CDR3 nucleotides are TGTGCCAGCAGCTTAGACTCGAACTACGAGCAGTACTTC. Translation gives CASSLDSNYEQYF.

V and J are TRBV5-1 and TRBJ1-1; 12 nucleotides align to TRBD1. Germline CDR1 reads SGHRS; CDR2 reads YFSETQ. The V gene end was trimmed by 6 bases and the J gene end by 4 bases; junction bases not matched to a gene: 13. The CDR3 sequence is 17 residues long. Here the CDR3 DNA reads TGCGCCAGCAAGGCTTTTGGGACAGGGGGCTTGGGCACTGAAGCTTTCTTT. Residues: CASKAFGTGGLGTEAFF. Combining the CDR3 with reference TRBV5-1 and TRBJ1-1 gives the whole variable domain KAGVTQTPRYLIKTRGQQVTLSCSPISGHRSVSWYQQTPGQGLQFLFEYFSETQRNKGNFPGRFSGRQFSNSRSEMNVSTLELGDSALYLCASKAFGTGGLGTEAFFGQGTRLTVV.

The V gene is TRBV7-8, the J gene TRBJ2-7; 7 bases fit TRBD2. Germline lookup yields CDR1 SGHVS and CDR2 FQNEAQ. Trimming took 5 bases from V and 2 from J; bases not matched to a gene: 12. The CDR3 covers 16 residues. The CDR3 DNA reads TGTGCCAGCAGCCCCCGAGGACAAGCGGGAACCTACGAGCAGTACTTC. It codes for CASSPRGQAGTYEQYF. Looking up the rest from reference TRBV7-8 and TRBJ2-7 gives the full variable domain: GAGVSQSPRYKVAKRGQDVALRCDPISGHVSLFWYQQALGQGPEFLTYFQNEAQLDKSGLPSDRFFAERPEGSVSTLKIQRTQQEDSAVYLCASSPRGQAGTYEQYFGPGTRLTVT.

This clone was detected once. V usage is TRBV4-1 and J usage is TRBJ1-2; D is perhaps TRBD1 (5 bases). The CDR3 has 14 residues. Trimming took off 7 bases at V and 5 bases at J, with 17 bases between the two ends. CDR1 and CDR2 from the germline V gene are MGHRA and YSYEKL. The CDR3 here is CASKPQGIKYGYTF. CDR3 nucleotide sequence: TGCGCCAGCAAGCCGCAGGGCATCAAATATGGCTACACCTTC.

This clone was observed a handful of times. The chain links TRBV18 to TRBJ1-1; no clear D gene. CDR3 length: 15 amino acids. In germline, CDR1 is KGHSH, CDR2 LQKENI. V lost 3 bases and J 1 base, leaving 12 bases between the germline ends. The CDR3: CASSPTWEKNTEAFF. Written as DNA, the CDR3 is TGTGCCAGCTCACCGACTTGGGAGAAGAACACTGAAGCTTTCTTT.

This chain links TRBV27 with TRBJ2-3; D might be TRBD2 (5 bases). The V gene's germline CDR1 is MNHEY and CDR2 SMNVEV (reference sequence). Deletions cut 5 bases from V and 0 bases from J, with 15 bases between. The CDR3 consists of 16 residues. CDR3: CASSRKIRTSTDTQYF. In nucleotides, the CDR3 is TGTGCCAGCAGTAGGAAGATTCGGACTAGCACAGATACGCAGTATTTT.

The chain carries TRBV7-8 and TRBJ2-7; D remains ambiguous. This CDR3 contains 15 residues. V gave up 1 base and J gave up 0 bases, with 10 bases separating them. Looked up from germline, CDR1 is SGHVS and CDR2 is FQNEAQ. CDR3 sequence (DNA): TGTGCCAGCAGCTTAGGATGGCACAACTCCTACGAGCAGTACTTC. It specifies CASSLGWHNSYEQYF.

The chain uses TRBV5-1 and TRBJ2-7; 14 bases match TRBD2. CDR1 SGHRS and CDR2 YFSETQ come from the germline V gene. V lost 5 bases, J lost 0 bases, and 10 bases stayed unmatched. This CDR3 contains 18 residues. CDR3 amino acids: CASRRGLAGGPSSYEQYF. The CDR3 bases are TGCGCCAGCAGACGCGGACTAGCGGGAGGCCCCAGCTCCTACGAGCAGTACTTC.

The chain carries TRBV5-4 and TRBJ2-2; TRBD1 matches 7 bases. CDR3 length: 16 amino acids. With 4 bases clipped from V and 1 base from J, the junction kept 7 bases outside the gene matches. From germline, CDR1 is SGHNT and CDR2 YYREEE (reference sequence). CDR3 loop: CASSAAQGVNTGELFF. For the CDR3, the DNA is TGTGCCAGCAGCGCTGCCCAGGGGGTGAACACCGGGGAGCTGTTTTTT.

This sequence joins TRBV29-1 and TRBJ1-1, with D unresolved. CDR1 SQVTM and CDR2 ANQGSEA come from the germline V gene. CDR3 length equals 14 residues. Trimming stripped 2 bases from V and 2 bases from J, with 12 bases between. The CDR3: CSVEPKSGNTEAFF. CDR3 in DNA: TGCAGCGTTGAACCGAAGAGCGGAAACACTGAAGCTTTCTTT. Filled out from reference TRBV29-1 and TRBJ1-1, the complete variable domain reads SAVISQKPSRDICQRGTSLTIQCQVDSQVTMMFWYRQQPGQSLTLIATANQGSEATYESGFVIDKFPISRPNLTFSTLTVSNMSPEDSSIYLCSVEPKSGNTEAFFGQGTRLTVV.

The CDR3 is CASSSPGKRDAYEQYF. DNA for the CDR3: TGTGCCAGCAGCTCCCCGGGCAAGCGGGACGCCTACGAGCAGTACTTC. The chain carries TRBV28 and TRBJ2-7, with 7 bases matching TRBD2. Germline values: CDR1 MDHEN, CDR2 SYDVKM. J gave up 2 bases and V 6 bases, and 13 bases lay outside the gene matches. CDR3 size: 16 residues.

The gene calls are TRBV6-1 and TRBJ2-1, with D perhaps matching TRBD1 or TRBD2 (6 bases each). CDR3 length: 14 amino acids. Trimming left V 4 bases short and J 6 bases short, with 13 bases between. Germline lookup yields CDR1 MNHNS and CDR2 SASEGT. The CDR3 loop reads CASSARGARNEQFF. The CDR3 coding sequence is TGTGCCAGCAGTGCGAGGGGGGCGCGCAATGAGCAGTTCTTC.

This clone was seen only a few times. The genes are TRBV10-1 and TRBJ2-3, with 11 bases that match TRBD2. The CDR3 is made up of 15 amino acids. Losses at the gene ends were 5 bases for V and 2 bases for J; bases not matched to a gene: 3. The germline gives CDR1 WNHNN, CDR2 SYGVQD (reference sequence). The CDR3 region is CASSSSGRTTDTQYF. CDR3 DNA sequence: TGCGCCAGCAGTTCTAGCGGGAGGACCACAGATACGCAGTATTTT.

The chain uses TRBV10-3 and TRBJ1-2; tentative D call: TRBD1 (5 bases). The CDR3 covers 15 residues. V was trimmed by 4 bases and J by 4 bases, leaving 16 bases between them. CDR1 ENHRY and CDR2 SYGVKD come from the germline V gene. The DNA of the CDR3 is TGTGCCATCAGTGGCGGGGCAGGGTGGTCCTATGGCTACACCTTC. Its translation is CAISGGAGWSYGYTF.

The chain joins TRBV7-8 to TRBJ2-7; D is perhaps TRBD1 (6 bases). Germline-derived CDR1 and CDR2 are SGHVS and FQNEAQ. The CDR3 totals 15 residues. Trimming removed 5 bases from V and 3 bases from J, with 17 bases in between. CDR3 nucleotide sequence: TGTGCCAGCAGCACCTACAGGGAGACTCTCTACGAGCAGTACTTC. Translating gives CASSTYRETLYEQYF.

Note on this clone: This specimen includes other DNA sequences encoding the same CDR3. V and J are TRBV30 and TRBJ1-1, with D perhaps TRBD1 (5 bases). The CDR3 is 13 residues long. The germline V and J ends were trimmed by 2 bases and 4 bases, with 11 bases remaining between them. CDR1 is GTSNPN and CDR2 is SVGIG in the germline V gene (reference sequence). The chain's CDR3 is CAWSRQGGTEAFF. Written as DNA, the CDR3 is TGTGCCTGGAGTAGGCAGGGTGGCACTGAAGCTTTCTTT.

The chain carries TRBV6-1 and TRBJ2-5; no reliable D call. This CDR3 is 11 amino acids long. The V gene lost 5 bases and the J gene lost 5 bases, with 6 bases spanning the gap. The germline V gene encodes CDR1 MNHNS and CDR2 SASEGT. CDR3 sequence (DNA): TGTGCCAGCAGTCTCGGGGAGACCCAGTACTTC. Residues: CASSLGETQYF.

This chain uses TRBV27 with TRBJ2-7, with D tentatively TRBD2 (5 bases). Trimming removed 2 bases from V and 1 base from J, with 12 bases in between. The CDR3 spans 15 residues. In germline, CDR1 is MNHEY, CDR2 SMNVEV (reference sequence). The CDR3 here is CASSLRSAGSYEQYF. The CDR3 DNA is TGTGCCAGCAGTTTACGTAGCGCCGGGTCCTACGAGCAGTACTTC.

This chain joins TRBV5-1 and TRBJ2-1, with 8 bases identical to TRBD2. V shed 0 bases, J shed 10 bases, and the junction held 6 bases outside the gene matches. The CDR3 has 14 amino acids. Germline values: CDR1 SGHRS, CDR2 YFSETQ. The chain's CDR3 is CASSLGLAQEEQFF. CDR3 coding DNA: TGCGCCAGCAGCTTGGGACTAGCGCAAGAAGAGCAGTTCTTC. The full variable domain, completed using reference TRBV5-1 and TRBJ2-1, is KAGVTQTPRYLIKTRGQQVTLSCSPISGHRSVSWYQQTPGQGLQFLFEYFSETQRNKGNFPGRFSGRQFSNSRSEMNVSTLELGDSALYLCASSLGLAQEEQFFGPGTRLTVL.

This chain links TRBV5-6 with TRBJ2-2; D is unresolved. The CDR3 is 15 amino acids. CDR1 and CDR2 from the germline V gene are SGHDT and YYEEEE. V gave up 1 base and J gave up 4 bases, with 11 bases separating them. The CDR3 DNA follows: TGTGCCAGCAGCTTGATACGACCCGGCACCGGGGAGCTGTTTTTT. It is translated as CASSLIRPGTGELFF. The full variable domain, rest sourced from reference TRBV5-6 and TRBJ2-2, is DAGVTQSPTHLIKTRGQQVTLRCSPKSGHDTVSWYQQALGQGPQFIFQYYEEEERQRGNFPDRFSGHQFPNYSSELNVNALLLGDSALYLCASSLIRPGTGELFFGEGSRLTVL.

There are a few counts of this clone. The same CDR3 also results from other DNA sequences found in this sample. The chain couples TRBV28 to TRBJ1-5; D is unresolved. Trimming shortened V by 7 bases and J by 4 bases, and 8 bases separated the two germline ends. Germline assignment: CDR1 MDHEN and CDR2 SYDVKM. The CDR3 is 12 residues long. The CDR3 bases are TGTGCCAGCACCTATTCGAATCAGCCCCAGCATTTT. Encoded protein: CASTYSNQPQHF.

The V and J genes are TRBV11-2 and TRBJ2-7; 9 nucleotides align to TRBD1. CDR1 SGHAT and CDR2 FQNNGV come from the germline V gene. The CDR3 has 16 residues. The junction had 12 bases not matched to a gene; V was cut back by 4 bases and J by 5 bases. The CDR3 nucleotides read TGTGCCAGCAGCTGGGGGGACAGGGTTCTCAGCGACGAGCAGTACTTC. This encodes CASSWGDRVLSDEQYF.